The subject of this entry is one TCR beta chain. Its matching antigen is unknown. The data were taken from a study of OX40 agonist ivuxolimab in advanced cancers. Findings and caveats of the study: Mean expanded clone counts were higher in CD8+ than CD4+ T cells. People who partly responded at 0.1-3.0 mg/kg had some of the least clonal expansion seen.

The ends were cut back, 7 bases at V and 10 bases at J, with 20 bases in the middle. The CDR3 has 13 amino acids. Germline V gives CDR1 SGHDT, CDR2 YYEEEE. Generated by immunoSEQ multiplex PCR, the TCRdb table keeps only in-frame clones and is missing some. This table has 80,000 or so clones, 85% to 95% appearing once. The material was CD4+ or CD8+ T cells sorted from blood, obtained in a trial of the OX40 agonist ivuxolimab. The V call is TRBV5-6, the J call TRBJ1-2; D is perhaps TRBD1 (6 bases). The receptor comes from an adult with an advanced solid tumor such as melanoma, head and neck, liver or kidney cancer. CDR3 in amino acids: CASLKPPGAAYTF. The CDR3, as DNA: TGTGCCAGCCTCAAACCGCCAGGGGCGGCCTACACCTTC.